This T cell receptor beta chain was retrieved from a study of blood T cell repertoires in COVID-19 (dated by TCRdb to about 2020). Broadly, across the study: Samples from collaborators originated in the United States, Italy and Spain and spanned both the acute and convalescent phases of COVID-19. The prospective study material was composed of cDNA or gDNA derived from T cells, B-cell-depleted T cells, or PBMCs. The dataset comprised deeply sampled blood TCRbeta repertoires from subjects exposed to, actively infected with, or recovered from COVID-19. The repertoires were released in a freely available public database meant as a resource for research on the immune response to SARS-CoV-2. The samples were drawn from two sources: the first 160 participants of the ongoing ImmuneRACE study, and fewer than 1,500 subjects contributed by 6 global collaborators. Sample metadata almost always included a de-identified subject ID, COVID-19 status, age in years and sex. Where HLA class I and class II types were available, the types were taken from metadata supplied by the sample provider, not from assay-based typing.

TCRbeta CDR3 regions were amplified from genomic DNA by means of the immunoSEQ Assay, a bias-controlled multiplex PCR. The authors processed their data as follows. The number of nucleated cells in each sample was estimated by amplification of reference gene primers within the assay. To quantify the absolute abundance of each unique TCRbeta CDR3 rearrangement, sequence reads were collapsed and filtered. For each sample, productive Simpson clonality was calculated as the square root of Simpson's diversity index across productive rearrangements. TCRdb retrieved this table from immuneACCESS and kept in-frame rearrangements only. Not all clones are present; in checked studies, unresolved V genes account for under half, and no reason is known for the remainder. D and trimming come from the DNA, and the V and J calls and clone size come from that table. The sample yields some 250,000 clones; 70% to 85% were counted once. 3.3% of the sample is taken by the ten largest.

As encoded in the germline V gene (reference sequence), CDR1 is SGHKS while CDR2 is YYEKEE. V is reduced by 0 bases and J by 5 bases, leaving a spacing of 8 bases between them. Its CDR3 holds 13 amino acids, cysteine through phenylalanine. Solely the CDR3 DNA is kept, with 39 bases framed from the first base. Comment on this clone: This receptor's antigen is unknown. Base qualities are not at hand, and no much larger clone is one base apart.

Each collaborating institution followed its own protocols to collect whole blood in K2EDTA tubes. Collaborator samples were shipped for TCRbeta analysis as frozen whole blood, isolated PBMCs, or DNA extracted from either sample type. What the authors observed across the whole study: The quantity of clinical and demographic metadata differed by source and by participant and was supplied without curation.

The chain is encoded by TRBV5-5 joined to TRBJ2-5, with TRBD2 tentatively as D gene (5 bases match). What was sequenced was peripheral blood. This clonotype originated in a woman aged 80 or older with acute or convalescent COVID-19. The CDR3 amino acid sequence is: CASSLVSAETQYF. Here is the DNA: TGTGCCAGCAGCTTGGTTAGCGCGGAGACCCAGTACTTC.